Listed below are T cell receptor beta chains from one sample, sequenced in a study of response to subunit inactivated influenza vaccine. TCRdb fed the RT-PCR reads into MiXCR, producing one record per CDR3 protein. The sample lists 560,000 or so distinct CDR3 sequences, 6.5% to 8% occurring once. The specimen comprised PBMCs from blood, sampled around 2 years after vaccination. Receptor source: a man aged 45-69 years who received an inactivated influenza vaccine. The CDR3 runs from the conserved cysteine through the conserved F or W. A clone size is listed for some rows: how often the clone was seen (once, few, many), or a class if it is expanded.

v_gene: TRBV12-3/TRBV12-4
j_gene: TRBJ2-1
abundance: few
CDR3aa: CATAQTSGNNEQFF

v_gene: TRBV4-2
j_gene: TRBJ1-2
abundance: NA
CDR3aa: CASSQGPGQDNYGYTF

v_gene: TRBV5-5
j_gene: TRBJ2-5
abundance: few
CDR3aa: CASSPWRVQETQYF

v_gene: TRBV4-2
j_gene: TRBJ1-2
abundance: many
CDR3aa: CASSQGQGLGYGYTF

v_gene: TRBV20-1
j_gene: TRBJ2-5
abundance: NA
CDR3aa: CSARTSSGDWETQYF

v_gene: TRBV7-9
j_gene: TRBJ2-4
abundance: many
CDR3aa: CASSSTGLNIQYF

v_gene: TRBV6-6
j_gene: TRBJ2-2
abundance: NA
CDR3aa: CGVLAGGTGELFF

v_gene: TRBV15
j_gene: TRBJ2-3
abundance: NA
CDR3aa: CATSRGASTDTQYF

v_gene: TRBV7-2
j_gene: TRBJ2-3
abundance: many
CDR3aa: CASSLGQADTQYF

v_gene: TRBV18
j_gene: TRBJ1-6
abundance: NA
CDR3aa: CASSPRDRSLNSPLHF

v_gene: TRBV5-4
j_gene: TRBJ2-1
abundance: many
CDR3aa: CASSLFGLAANNEQFF

v_gene: TRBV30
j_gene: TRBJ2-1
abundance: few
CDR3aa: CAWSPNYNEQFF

v_gene: TRBV7-3
j_gene: TRBJ2-3
abundance: NA
CDR3aa: CASSLNGGRAGDTQYF

v_gene: TRBV7-2
j_gene: TRBJ1-3
abundance: NA
CDR3aa: CASSSGQVFSGNTIYF

v_gene: TRBV14
j_gene: TRBJ1-1
abundance: many
CDR3aa: CASSRQGTEAFF

v_gene: TRBV12-2
j_gene: TRBJ1-4
abundance: NA
CDR3aa: CASRFLRMWVGLDEKLFF

v_gene: TRBV12-3/TRBV12-4
j_gene: TRBJ1-1
abundance: few
CDR3aa: CASSFTGTNTEAFF

v_gene: TRBV18
j_gene: TRBJ2-4
abundance: few
CDR3aa: CASSPPGTLDSFAKNIQYF

v_gene: TRBV4-3
j_gene: TRBJ2-7
abundance: few
CDR3aa: CASSQAGTGIYEQYF

v_gene: TRBV7-9
j_gene: TRBJ1-2
abundance: few
CDR3aa: CASSSAGGQGYGYTF

v_gene: TRBV2
j_gene: TRBJ1-2
abundance: few
CDR3aa: CASTEGGGYGYTF

v_gene: TRBV13
j_gene: TRBJ2-3
abundance: few
CDR3aa: CASSPSSGTSGSTDTQYF

v_gene: TRBV5-1
j_gene: TRBJ1-1
abundance: NA
CDR3aa: CASSQGQVNTEAFF

v_gene: TRBV12-3/TRBV12-4
j_gene: TRBJ2-7
abundance: many
CDR3aa: CASGLSPPYEQYF

v_gene: TRBV5-1
j_gene: TRBJ2-5
abundance: few
CDR3aa: CASSPGLVETQYF

v_gene: TRBV29-1
j_gene: TRBJ2-7
abundance: many
CDR3aa: CSVSDSYEQYF

v_gene: TRBV28
j_gene: TRBJ2-1
abundance: few
CDR3aa: CASSLYGSSYNEQFF

v_gene: TRBV2
j_gene: TRBJ1-5
abundance: NA
CDR3aa: CASGLGAGRNQPQHF